These T cell receptor beta chains were read from a single sample in a study of T cells in Graves' hyperthyroidism and ophthalmopathy. TCRdb reanalysed the multiplex PCR reads using MiXCR and keeps one entry per CDR3 protein. The table records about 760,000 distinct CDR3 sequences, roughly a third of them present only once. Specimen: blood. The receptors shown here come from a woman aged 40 to 49 with Graves' hyperthyroidism. Both conserved end residues are part of each CDR3. D genes are given only for firm matches. Clone size appears in some rows only: once, few, many, or a class for an expanded clone.

d_gene: NA; j_gene: TRBJ1-5; v_gene: TRBV10-1; abundance: few; CDR3aa: CASSNGRDQPQHF; CDR3nt: TGCGCCAGCAGCAACGGGAGAGATCAGCCCCAGCATTTT
d_gene: TRBD1; j_gene: TRBJ1-1; v_gene: TRBV7-2; abundance: many; CDR3aa: CASSLTGGKAFF; CDR3nt: TGTGCCAGCAGCTTAACAGGGGGTAAAGCTTTCTTT
d_gene: TRBD1; j_gene: TRBJ1-2; v_gene: TRBV15; abundance: many; CDR3aa: CATSSDRVDYYGYTF; CDR3nt: TGTGCCACCAGCAGTGACAGGGTAGACTACTATGGCTACACCTTC
d_gene: TRBD2; j_gene: TRBJ2-2; v_gene: TRBV15; abundance: NA; CDR3aa: CATSRLKLGLAGTGELFF; CDR3nt: TGTGCCACCAGCAGACTAAAGTTAGGGCTAGCGGGAACCGGGGAGCTGTTTTTT
d_gene: NA; j_gene: TRBJ1-1; v_gene: TRBV5-1; abundance: NA; CDR3aa: CASSPSSPNTEAFF; CDR3nt: TGCGCCAGCAGCCCATCCTCACCAAACACTGAAGCTTTCTTT
d_gene: NA; j_gene: TRBJ1-1; v_gene: TRBV29-1; abundance: many; CDR3aa: CSVEMNELLMEAFF; CDR3nt: TGCAGCGTTGAAATGAACGAGTTGTTGATGGAAGCTTTCTTT
d_gene: NA; j_gene: TRBJ1-3; v_gene: TRBV2; abundance: many; CDR3aa: CASKGGANLGNTIYF; CDR3nt: TGTGCCAGCAAGGGGGGCGCAAATCTTGGAAACACCATATATTTT
d_gene: NA; j_gene: TRBJ1-1; v_gene: TRBV5-8; abundance: many; CDR3aa: CASSLLADPTEAFF; CDR3nt: TGTGCCAGCAGCTTGCTGGCGGACCCCACTGAAGCTTTCTTT
d_gene: TRBD1; j_gene: TRBJ1-1; v_gene: TRBV4-1; abundance: few; CDR3aa: CASTTPGQGAGGTEAFF; CDR3nt: TGCGCCAGCACCACCCCGGGACAGGGGGCTGGTGGCACTGAAGCTTTCTTT
d_gene: NA; j_gene: TRBJ1-5; v_gene: TRBV29-1; abundance: many; CDR3aa: CSAWEPQHF; CDR3nt: TGCAGCGCTTGGGAGCCCCAGCATTTT
d_gene: NA; j_gene: TRBJ1-3; v_gene: TRBV2; abundance: many; CDR3aa: CASSVSGVGNTIYF; CDR3nt: TGTGCCAGCAGTGTTTCTGGGGTAGGAAACACCATATATTTT
d_gene: NA; j_gene: TRBJ1-2; v_gene: TRBV6-2/TRBV6-3; abundance: NA; CDR3aa: CASSNSRGGGYTF; CDR3nt: TGTGCCAGCAGCAATAGTCGGGGTGGCGGCTACACCTTC
d_gene: TRBD1; j_gene: TRBJ2-2; v_gene: TRBV6-5; abundance: NA; CDR3aa: CASRTGGETGELFF; CDR3nt: TGTGCCAGCAGGACAGGGGGCGAGACCGGGGAGCTGTTTTTT
d_gene: TRBD1; j_gene: TRBJ1-6; v_gene: TRBV9; abundance: many; CDR3aa: CASSAYPTGEGSSLHF; CDR3nt: TGTGCCAGCAGCGCCTACCCCACAGGGGAAGGTTCATCCCTCCACTTT
d_gene: NA; j_gene: TRBJ1-4; v_gene: TRBV29-1; abundance: many; CDR3aa: CSAYNEKLFF; CDR3nt: TGCAGCGCTTATAATGAAAAACTGTTTTTT
d_gene: TRBD2; j_gene: TRBJ2-5; v_gene: TRBV4-1; abundance: NA; CDR3aa: CASSQELAGIGETQYF; CDR3nt: TGCGCCAGCAGCCAAGAACTAGCGGGAATCGGGGAGACCCAGTACTTC
d_gene: TRBD1; j_gene: TRBJ2-5; v_gene: TRBV9; abundance: few; CDR3aa: CASSGDRGWETQYF; CDR3nt: TGTGCCAGCAGCGGGGACAGGGGCTGGGAGACCCAGTACTTC
d_gene: NA; j_gene: TRBJ2-1; v_gene: TRBV2; abundance: few; CDR3aa: CASSASTSGGTSNEQFF; CDR3nt: TGTGCCAGCAGTGCTAGTACCAGTGGGGGGACCAGCAATGAGCAGTTCTTC
d_gene: TRBD1; j_gene: TRBJ2-5; v_gene: TRBV6-2/TRBV6-3; abundance: NA; CDR3aa: CASSYSPSGTGVWETQYF; CDR3nt: TGTGCCAGCAGTTACTCGCCTTCCGGGACAGGGGTATGGGAGACCCAGTACTTC
d_gene: NA; j_gene: TRBJ1-6; v_gene: TRBV5-6; abundance: NA; CDR3aa: CASSLTEDSPLHF; CDR3nt: TGTGCCAGCAGCCTCACCGAGGATTCACCCCTCCACTTT